This entry is about one TCR beta chain. Its target is unknown. Germline V gene lookup returns CDR1 LNHDA and CDR2 SQIVND (reference sequence). Losses at the gene ends were 6 bases for V and 5 bases for J; bases not matched to a gene: 19. The CDR3 is made up of 18 amino acids. These data originate in a study of T cells in tuberculosis. Repertoires were generated with immunoSEQ multiplex PCR, while TCRdb's copy carries only in-frame clones and drops some. The sample contains 30,000 to 40,000 clones, under 98% of which appear only once. General study results and limits: Smaller distances to GMM-specific TCRs suggested their expansion in active tuberculosis.

Source material: PBMCs. The chain recombines TRBV19 with TRBJ1-2; the match to TRBD1 covers 9 bases. The receptor's source is a donor aged 10-30 years with latent tuberculosis or without tuberculosis infection. CDR3 DNA sequence: TGTGCCAGTAGCCTCGCTGGGCGGTTCGGGACAGGGAGATATGGCTACACCTTC. It specifies CASSLAGRFGTGRYGYTF.